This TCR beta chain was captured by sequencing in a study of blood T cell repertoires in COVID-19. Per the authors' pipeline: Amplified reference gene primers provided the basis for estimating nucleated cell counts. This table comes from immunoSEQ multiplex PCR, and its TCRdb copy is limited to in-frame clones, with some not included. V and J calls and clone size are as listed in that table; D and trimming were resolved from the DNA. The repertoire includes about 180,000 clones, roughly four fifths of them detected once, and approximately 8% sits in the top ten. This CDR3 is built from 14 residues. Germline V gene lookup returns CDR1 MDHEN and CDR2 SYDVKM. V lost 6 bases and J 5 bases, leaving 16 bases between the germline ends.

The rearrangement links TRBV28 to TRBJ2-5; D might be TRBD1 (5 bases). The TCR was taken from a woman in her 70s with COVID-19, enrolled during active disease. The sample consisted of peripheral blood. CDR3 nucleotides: TGTGCCAGCAGGATTGATGGGGCTCGGGAGACCCAGTACTTC. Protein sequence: CASRIDGARETQYF. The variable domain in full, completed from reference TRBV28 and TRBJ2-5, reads DVKVTQSSRYLVKRTGEKVFLECVQDMDHENMFWYRQDPGLGLRLIYFSYDVKMKEKGDIPEGYSVSREKKERFSLILESASTNQTSMYLCASRIDGARETQYFGPGTRLLVL.